This T cell receptor beta chain is drawn from a study of blood T cell repertoires in COVID-19. Libraries were prepared by immunoSEQ multiplex PCR; TCRdb keeps only in-frame clonotypes and omits some of them. The sample has 350,000 to 400,000 clones, 90% seen once; the top ten hold approximately 7%. V lost 5 bases and J 2 bases, leaving 10 bases between the germline ends. The germline V gene encodes CDR1 MDHEN and CDR2 SYDVKM. The CDR3 has 15 residues. The sequencing sample was made of peripheral blood. The sequence was collected from a young man with active or convalescent COVID-19. The chain combines TRBV28 with TRBJ1-6; D remains unclear. The CDR3 region has the DNA TGTGCCAGCAGTCTTAGTGTGACCTATAATTCACCCCTCCACTTT. Amino acid sequence: CASSLSVTYNSPLHF. Full variable domain (remainder filled in from reference TRBV28 and TRBJ1-6): DVKVTQSSRYLVKRTGEKVFLECVQDMDHENMFWYRQDPGLGLRLIYFSYDVKMKEKGDIPEGYSVSREKKERFSLILESASTNQTSMYLCASSLSVTYNSPLHFGNGTRLTVT.